The rows below give T cell receptor beta chains drawn from one sample of a study of immune cell composition in non-small cell lung cancer. Clones were read by immunoSEQ multiplex PCR, and TCRdb kept only the in-frame ones, dropping some. The sample lists 6,400 or so clones, 70% to 85% occurring once. The sample taken for sequencing was non-adjacent lung tissue. Source of these receptors: a human donor with non-small cell lung cancer. Both conserved end residues are part of each CDR3. The order of the fields is clone size, D gene, J gene, V gene, CDR3 protein, CDR3 DNA. The D gene is left open where the match is weak. Part of the rows lack a size; the others show once, few, many or a class for expanded clones.

-,-,TRBJ1-1,TRBV9,CASSVKERTEAFF,TGTGCCAGCAGCGTAAAGGAGAGGACTGAAGCTTTCTTT
-,-,TRBJ2-1,TRBV5-8,CASTPRASSYNEQFF,TGTGCCAGCACCCCCAGGGCAAGTTCCTACAATGAGCAGTTCTTC
-,-,TRBJ2-2,TRBV5-1,CASSLVQYTGELFF,TGCGCCAGCAGCTTGGTCCAATACACCGGGGAGCTGTTTTTT
-,-,TRBJ1-5,TRBV9,CASSVGNSNQPQHF,TGTGCCAGCAGCGTAGGTAATAGCAATCAGCCCCAGCATTTT
-,TRBD2,TRBJ2-3,TRBV13,CASSTTGTSGPTDTQYF,TGTGCCAGCAGCACCACCGGGACTAGCGGTCCCACAGATACGCAGTATTTT
-,-,TRBJ1-2,TRBV7-2,CASSDRQDLRLYGYTF,TGTGCCAGCAGCGACCGACAGGACCTAAGACTCTATGGCTACACCTTC
-,TRBD2,TRBJ2-2,TRBV7-3,CASSLSLAGGLPTGELFF,TGTGCCAGCAGCTTAAGCCTAGCGGGGGGGCTTCCGACCGGGGAGCTGTTTTTT
-,-,TRBJ2-1,TRBV11-3,CASSQGVDEQFF,TGTGCCAGCAGCCAAGGGGTCGATGAGCAGTTCTTC
-,-,TRBJ2-1,TRBV6-1,CASSDPGAAAYNEQFF,TGTGCCAGCAGTGACCCTGGCGCAGCGGCCTACAATGAGCAGTTCTTC
-,TRBD1,TRBJ1-1,TRBV29-1,CSVEGFGTGRNTEAFF,TGCAGCGTTGAAGGGTTCGGGACAGGGCGAAACACTGAAGCTTTCTTT
few,TRBD2,TRBJ2-1,TRBV11-2,CASSPRGSGRGPYNEQFF,TGTGCCAGCAGCCCCCGCGGTAGCGGGAGAGGACCCTACAATGAGCAGTTCTTC
-,-,TRBJ2-2,TRBV9,CASSVGGVIGTGELFF,TGTGCCAGCAGCGTTGGCGGGGTAATTGGCACCGGGGAGCTGTTTTTT
-,-,TRBJ2-2,TRBV6-4,CASSDSGTNTGELFF,TGTGCCAGCAGTGACTCCGGGACAAACACCGGGGAGCTGTTTTTT
-,-,TRBJ1-2,TRBV6-5,CASSERMTVGYTF,TGTGCCAGCAGTGAAAGGATGACTGTTGGCTACACCTTC
-,-,TRBJ1-5,TRBV6-1,CASSWTRDSNQPQHF,TGTGCCAGCAGCTGGACACGAGATAGCAATCAGCCCCAGCATTTT
-,-,TRBJ2-7,TRBV29-1,CSVVSTGNHEQYF,TGCAGCGTTGTTAGCACAGGGAACCACGAGCAGTACTTC
-,TRBD2,TRBJ2-1,TRBV28,CASTSLRKGLAGGKYNEQFF,TGTGCCAGCACGTCTTTGAGGAAGGGGCTAGCGGGAGGGAAATACAATGAGCAGTTCTTC
-,-,TRBJ2-7,TRBV7-3,CASSLTGQGLYEQYF,TGTGCCAGCAGCTTAACCGGACAGGGACTATACGAGCAGTACTTC
-,TRBD1,TRBJ1-2,TRBV18,CASSGPGGSYGYTF,TGTGCCAGCTCAGGTCCAGGGGGCAGCTATGGCTACACCTTC
-,TRBD2,TRBJ2-3,TRBV27,CASSFSSAGGRDTQYF,TGTGCCAGCAGTTTCAGTTCAGCGGGGGGGCGGGATACGCAGTATTTT
-,TRBD1,TRBJ1-1,TRBV6-1,CASREYRGFSTEAFF,TGTGCCAGTAGAGAGTACAGGGGATTCAGCACTGAAGCTTTCTTT
-,-,TRBJ2-1,TRBV7-2,CASRPAPSEVNEQFF,TGTGCCAGCAGGCCCGCCCCTAGCGAGGTCAATGAGCAGTTCTTC
-,TRBD1,TRBJ2-1,TRBV19,CASSRRTGRSYNEQFF,TGTGCCAGTAGTAGGAGGACAGGGCGCTCCTACAATGAGCAGTTCTTC
-,TRBD2,TRBJ2-1,TRBV27,CASSSAGGGSNEQFF,TGTGCCAGCAGTTCGGCGGGAGGTGGTTCTAATGAGCAGTTCTTC
few,TRBD2,TRBJ2-5,TRBV7-8,CASSSTSGGPKTQYF,TGTGCCAGCAGCTCGACTAGCGGGGGGCCTAAGACCCAGTACTTC
-,TRBD1,TRBJ2-5,TRBV4-3,CASSQGARGQAEETQYF,TGCGCCAGCAGCCAAGGAGCCAGGGGACAGGCAGAAGAGACCCAGTACTTC
-,-,TRBJ1-2,TRBV2,CASKPRNLYGYTF,TGTGCCAGCAAACCCAGGAACCTATATGGCTACACCTTC
once,TRBD1,TRBJ1-5,TRBV2,CASNQGVGGQPQHF,TGTGCCAGTAACCAGGGGGTGGGGGGTCAGCCCCAGCATTTT
-,-,TRBJ2-7,TRBV7-4,CASTPRSRSYEQYF,TGTGCCAGCACCCCGCGCTCTCGTTCCTACGAGCAGTACTTC
-,-,TRBJ2-3,TRBV27,CASSQSTDTQYF,TGTGCCAGCAGTCAAAGCACAGATACGCAGTATTTT
-,-,TRBJ1-1,TRBV6-5,CASSYRRETEAFF,TGTGCCAGCAGTTACCGGAGGGAGACTGAAGCTTTCTTT
-,TRBD2,TRBJ2-7,TRBV28,CASRPSGGGREGREQYF,TGTGCCAGCAGACCCTCCGGAGGTGGGCGGGAGGGACGCGAGCAGTACTTC
once,-,TRBJ1-2,TRBV14,CASSPRQEWAYGYTF,TGTGCCAGCAGCCCCCGACAGGAATGGGCCTATGGCTACACCTTC
-,TRBD1,TRBJ2-3,TRBV27,CASSFIGTGITDTQYF,TGTGCCAGCAGTTTTATTGGGACAGGGATCACAGATACGCAGTATTTT
-,TRBD1,TRBJ2-5,TRBV11-1,CASSSRDRERETQYF,TGTGCCAGCAGCAGCCGGGACAGGGAAAGGGAGACCCAGTACTTC
-,TRBD2,TRBJ2-5,TRBV19,CASSTGTSIMETQYF,TGTGCCAGTAGTACCGGGACTAGCATAATGGAGACCCAGTACTTC
-,-,TRBJ1-6,TRBV20-1,CSAPGASPLHF,TGCAGTGCCCCAGGGGCTTCACCCCTCCACTTT
-,-,TRBJ2-7,TRBV7-8,CASSLIQGRPYF,TGTGCCAGCAGCCTCATACAGGGCAGGCCTTACTTC
once,-,TRBJ2-5,TRBV29-1,CSVDNIQETQYF,TGCAGCGTTGATAACATACAAGAGACCCAGTACTTC
-,-,TRBJ2-5,TRBV30,CAWSRPGDPETQYF,TGTGCCTGGAGTCGTCCAGGGGACCCAGAGACCCAGTACTTC
-,-,TRBJ2-3,TRBV30,CAWSELRTDTQYF,TGTGCCTGGAGCGAACTACGCACAGATACGCAGTATTTT
-,-,TRBJ1-1,TRBV7-6,CASSSDTNTEAFF,TGTGCCAGCAGCTCTGACACGAACACTGAAGCTTTCTTT
-,-,TRBJ2-2,TRBV7-9,CASGRQVSLNTGELFF,TGTGCCAGCGGTAGGCAGGTTTCCTTGAACACCGGGGAGCTGTTTTTT
-,-,TRBJ2-2,TRBV30,CAWSARGRNTGELFF,TGTGCCTGGAGTGCTCGCGGGCGGAACACCGGGGAGCTGTTTTTT
-,TRBD1,TRBJ2-7,TRBV6-6,CASSYGTDYEQYF,TGTGCCAGCAGTTACGGGACAGATTACGAGCAGTACTTC
-,TRBD1,TRBJ1-2,TRBV7-2,CASSTGQNYGYTF,TGTGCCAGCAGCACGGGACAGAACTATGGCTACACCTTC